This T cell receptor beta chain was profiled in a study of post-analysis software for immune sequencing data. Overall study: Clinical courses comprised relapsing-remitting, secondary progressive and progressive-relapsing multiple sclerosis.

General study points: Compared against controls, patients with multiple sclerosis displayed significantly lower normalized Chao1 diversity.

Unique molecular identifiers tagged the TCR beta cDNA libraries. Once roughly 0.85 to 11 million T cells were used, hundreds of thousands of cDNA molecules resulted. TCRdb fed the PCR reads into MiXCR, producing one record per CDR3 protein. The repertoire holds about 760,000 distinct CDR3 sequences, with 25% to 30% as singletons. This clonotype was found many times. No antigen is known for it. The receptor's source is a girl aged 10 to 17 with multiple sclerosis. Sequenced sample: blood.

This CDR3 reads CASSVETAGYGYTF. For the CDR3, the DNA is TGTGCCAGCAGCGTAGAGACTGCGGGCTATGGCTACACCTTC. This chain uses TRBV9 with TRBJ1-2; no clear D. Germline V gene lookup returns CDR1 SGDLS and CDR2 YYNGEE. Trimming took off 0 bases at V and 4 bases at J, with 10 bases between the two ends. The CDR3 totals 14 residues.